Below, 27 T cell receptor beta chains from the same sample are listed, as sequenced in a study of liver allograft versus peripheral blood T cells. Turning to the study itself: Hepatic allograft T cell receptor repertoires were evaluated relative to those present in recipients' peripheral blood.

TCRdb called the reads again in MiXCR, with one record for every CDR3 protein. The table has approximately 12,000 distinct CDR3 sequences, 20% to 25% seen once. These receptors were taken from a human patient who had a liver transplant. Some T cells may be graft donor cells.

In the case of this clonotype: This may stem from a read error, because a much larger clone lies one nucleotide away. The CDR3 DNA reads TGTGCCAGCTCACCACTTACAGAGACCTCAGCTAACTATGGCTACACCTTC. Translated: CASSPLTETSANYGYTF. V usage is TRBV18 and J usage is TRBJ1-2; D ambiguous. Germline CDR1 reads KGHSH; CDR2 reads LQKENI. V lost 1 base and J lost 0, with 15 bases in between. The CDR3 runs to 17 residues.

J is TRBJ2-3 and V is TRBV15; tentatively, D is TRBD1 (5 bases). CDR1 LNHNV and CDR2 YYDKDF come from the germline V gene (reference sequence). This CDR3 has 16 amino acids. V lost 1 base and J 3 bases, leaving 14 bases between the germline ends. The CDR3 sequence is CATSRVATVGTDTQYF. CDR3 nucleotides: TGTGCCACCAGCAGAGTCGCGACAGTTGGGACAGATACGCAGTATTTT.

The J gene is TRBJ1-2, the V gene TRBV19; the match to TRBD1 covers 9 bases. Germline CDR1 and CDR2: LNHDA and SQIVND (reference sequence). The CDR3 has 17 amino acids. V was clipped by 6 bases and J by 6 bases; unmatched bases: 17. In nucleotides, the CDR3 is TGTGCCAGTAGCACGGGGACAGGGAGGATATGGATGCATGGCTACACCTTC. Residues: CASSTGTGRIWMHGYTF.

In regard to this clonotype: Relative to the germline gene, one junction end is altered; a read error may explain this. V is TRBV18 and J is TRBJ1-6, with D tentatively TRBD1 (6 bases). The germline CDR1 and CDR2 sequences are KGHSH and LQKENI. This CDR3 comprises 15 residues. The CDR3 spells CVSSPPGQWNSPLHF. CDR3 in DNA: TGTGTCAGCTCACCGCCGGGACAATGGAATTCACCCCTCCACTTT.

The chain joins TRBV5-4 to TRBJ2-7; TRBD2 aligns across 7 bases. The J segment lost 3 bases and the V segment lost 0 bases, leaving 6 bases of the junction unmatched. The CDR3 runs 15 residues. Germline lookup yields CDR1 SGHNT and CDR2 YYREEE (reference sequence). The CDR3 reads CASSLVSGIRYEQYF. The CDR3 DNA reads as TGTGCCAGCAGCTTGGTGAGCGGGATTCGCTACGAGCAGTACTTC. Combining the CDR3 with reference TRBV5-4 and TRBJ2-7 gives the whole variable domain ETGVTQSPTHLIKTRGQQVTLRCSSQSGHNTVSWYQQALGQGPQFIFQYYREEENGRGNFPPRFSGLQFPNYSSELNVNALELDDSALYLCASSLVSGIRYEQYFGPGTRLTVT.

This clonotype was observed a few times. The chain combines TRBV6-5 with TRBJ2-7, with 9 bases fitting TRBD2. J was trimmed by 2 bases and V by 0 bases; bases with no gene match: 2. The CDR3 has 15 residues. Germline-derived CDR1 and CDR2 are MNHEY and SVGAGI. The DNA of the CDR3 is TGTGCCAGCAGTTACTCGCCTAGCGGGGCCTACGAGCAGTACTTC. Translated, it gives CASSYSPSGAYEQYF.

The chain recombines TRBV7-2 with TRBJ2-7; D unresolved. The CDR3 loop spans 14 amino acids. V gave up 0 bases and J gave up 4 bases, with 10 bases separating them. Germline V CDR1 and CDR2: SGHTA, FQGNSA. The DNA of the CDR3 is TGTGCCAGCAGCTTAGCCTTGGTTTGGTACGAGCAGTACTTC. It is translated as CASSLALVWYEQYF.

This clonotype is medium-sized. The chain recombines TRBV18 with TRBJ1-2, with a tentative D call TRBD1 (6 bases). CDR1 and CDR2 (germline): KGHSH, LQKENI. Trimming pared 3 bases from V and 8 bases from J, leaving 13 bases between. This CDR3 comprises 13 residues. CDR3 in amino acids: CASSPSSGEGYTF. The DNA of the CDR3 is TGTGCCAGCTCACCCTCCTCAGGGGAGGGCTACACCTTC.

This clonotype appeared many times. The chain links TRBV5-6 to TRBJ2-7, with no clear D. The ends were cut back, 4 bases at V and 2 bases at J, with 13 bases in the middle. CDR3 length equals 14 residues. Per germline, CDR1 SGHDT and CDR2 YYEEEE. Written as DNA, the CDR3 is TGTGCCAGCAGCCCGACACTACCTACCTACGAGCAGTACTTC. Protein product: CASSPTLPTYEQYF. Full variable domain (rest looked up from reference TRBV5-6 and TRBJ2-7): DAGVTQSPTHLIKTRGQQVTLRCSPKSGHDTVSWYQQALGQGPQFIFQYYEEEERQRGNFPDRFSGHQFPNYSSELNVNALLLGDSALYLCASSPTLPTYEQYFGPGTRLTVT.

Relative to its sample, this clonotype is medium-sized (0.01 to 0.1%). J is TRBJ2-2 and V is TRBV18, with no clear D. V lost 4 bases and J lost 1, with 4 bases in between. In germline, CDR1 is KGHSH, CDR2 LQKENI. The CDR3 runs to 13 residues. The CDR3 sequence is CASSLLNTGELFF. CDR3 sequence (DNA): TGTGCCAGCTCACTCTTGAACACCGGGGAGCTGTTTTTT.

The CDR3 DNA reads as TGTGCCAGCAGTACTCGGACAGGCAGCTCCTATAATTCACCCCTCCACTTT. Amino acids: CASSTRTGSSYNSPLHF. The chain combines TRBV6-1 with TRBJ1-6; TRBD1 aligns across 7 bases. The CDR3 spans 17 residues. The V segment lost 5 bases and the J segment 0 bases; nucleotides outside the gene matches: 7. CDR1 MNHNS and CDR2 SASEGT come from the germline V gene.

This chain uses TRBV18 with TRBJ1-1; possible D gene TRBD1, 6 bases. V was shortened by 4 bases and J by 5 bases, with 14 bases between the two germline ends. This CDR3 is built from 14 residues. In germline, CDR1 is KGHSH, CDR2 LQKENI. The chain's CDR3 is CASSHDRWGTEAFF. The CDR3 DNA sequence: TGTGCCAGCTCACATGACAGGTGGGGTACTGAAGCTTTCTTT.

This sequence joins TRBV5-4 and TRBJ1-3; D is unclear. The germline gives CDR1 SGHNT, CDR2 YYREEE (reference sequence). This CDR3 spans 16 amino acids. The V end lost 0 bases, the J end lost 0 bases, and 10 bases lay between the germline ends. The CDR3 region is CASSLGHTLSGNTIYF. Here the CDR3 DNA reads TGTGCCAGCAGCTTGGGTCATACACTCTCTGGAAACACCATATATTTT.

This clonotype appeared a few times. The chain uses TRBV15 and TRBJ1-2, with TRBD1 matching over 7 bases. The V gene end was trimmed by 4 bases and the J gene end by 0 bases; junction bases not matched to a gene: 8. The CDR3 sequence is 16 residues long. Germline V gene sequence: CDR1 LNHNV, CDR2 YYDKDF (reference sequence). The CDR3 reads CATSTLTGTANYGYTF. CDR3 sequence (DNA): TGTGCCACCAGCACTTTAACAGGGACAGCTAACTATGGCTACACCTTC. Full variable domain (rest looked up from reference TRBV15 and TRBJ1-2): DAMVIQNPRYQVTQFGKPVTLSCSQTLNHNVMYWYQQKSSQAPKLLFHYYDKDFNNEADTPDNFQSRRPNTSFCFLDIRSPGLGDTAMYLCATSTLTGTANYGYTFGSGTRLTVV.

This clonotype is medium-sized within its sample. CDR3 region: CASSPTGPYEQYF. Here the CDR3 DNA reads TGTGCCAGCTCACCAACAGGACCCTACGAGCAGTACTTC. The rearrangement links TRBV18 to TRBJ2-7; D is possibly TRBD1 (5 bases). The germline gives CDR1 KGHSH, CDR2 LQKENI. Trimming left V 2 bases short and J 2 bases short, with 7 bases between. CDR3 size: 13 residues.

The V and J genes are TRBV18 and TRBJ2-7; 9 bases are a match to TRBD1. In germline, CDR1 is KGHSH, CDR2 LQKENI. The CDR3 extends over 15 amino acids. V shed 2 bases and J 7 bases; nucleotides not matched to a gene: 9. CDR3 DNA sequence: TGTGCCAGCTCACCATATTTCGGGACAGGGAATGAGCAGTACTTC. It translates to CASSPYFGTGNEQYF.

This clonotype ranks as medium-sized (0.01 to 0.1%). The chain joins TRBV24-1 to TRBJ1-4; D is unclear. CDR3 length: 14 residues. The germline V gene encodes CDR1 KGHDR and CDR2 SFDVKD. V lost 3 bases to trimming and J lost 8 bases, with 12 bases between them. The CDR3 loop is CATSDIGEQEKLFF. The CDR3 region has the DNA TGTGCCACCAGTGATATTGGGGAGCAGGAAAAACTGTTTTTT.

This clonotype came up many times. V is TRBV10-3 and J is TRBJ1-5; D unresolved. V was pared by 3 bases and J by 1 base, with 7 bases between. CDR1 is ENHRY and CDR2 is SYGVKD in the germline V gene. The CDR3 spans 14 residues. The CDR3 reads CAISERRSNQPQHF. The CDR3, as DNA: TGTGCCATCAGTGAAAGACGGAGCAATCAGCCCCAGCATTTT.

Sample share makes this clonotype medium-sized. One junction end disagrees with the germline gene, perhaps due to a read error. The rearrangement links TRBV6-5 to TRBJ2-7; 7 bases fit TRBD1. CDR1 and CDR2 from the germline V gene are MNHEY and SVGAGI. CDR3 length equals 15 residues. DNA for the CDR3: TGTGCCAGCAGTGACTCTCTGGGACAGCCTTACGAGCAGTACTTC. This sequence encodes CASSDSLGQPYEQYF.

The chain employs TRBV7-9 and TRBJ2-3; TRBD2 agrees at 12 bases. V shed 2 bases and J 2 bases; nucleotides not matched to a gene: 8. CDR1 SEHNR and CDR2 FQNEAQ come from the germline V gene (reference sequence). The length of the CDR3 is 18 residues. The CDR3 is CASSLSSGLAGITDTQYF. In DNA form, the CDR3 reads TGTGCCAGCAGCTTAAGTTCTGGACTAGCGGGAATCACAGATACGCAGTATTTT.

By share, this clonotype ranks as medium-sized. This CDR3 is CASSEGTGKYEQYF. CDR3 bases: TGTGCCAGCAGTGAAGGGACAGGGAAGTACGAGCAGTACTTC. This chain links TRBV6-1 with TRBJ2-7; 8 bases agree with TRBD1. V lost 1 base and J lost 4; bases outside the gene matches: 3. This CDR3 has 14 residues. CDR1 is MNHNS and CDR2 is SASEGT in the germline V gene.

This chain joins TRBV12-3 or TRBV12-4 and TRBJ2-1; possibly TRBD1 for D (6 bases). The V end was cut by 5 bases, the J end by 0 bases, with 14 bases between. There are 16 residues in the CDR3. The CDR3 DNA sequence: TGTGCCAGCAGTCCACCAAGGGGGTACTCCTACAATGAGCAGTTCTTC. Protein sequence: CASSPPRGYSYNEQFF.

The J gene is TRBJ1-2, the V gene TRBV10-3, with 7 positions matching TRBD1. Germline values: CDR1 ENHRY, CDR2 SYGVKD. The CDR3 has 14 residues. After removal of 5 bases from V and 8 bases from J, the junction contained 11 bases not matched to a gene. The CDR3, as DNA: TGTGCCATCAGTTTCCCCAGGACAGGAAAGGGCTACACCTTC. This sequence encodes CAISFPRTGKGYTF.

This clonotype was seen a handful of times. V usage is TRBV7-9 and J usage is TRBJ1-1; TRBD1 agrees at 9 bases. Trimming at V came to 5 bases and at J to 4 bases, leaving 14 bases not matched to a gene. Germline CDR1 and CDR2: SEHNR and FQNEAQ (reference sequence). The CDR3 spans 17 residues. The DNA for the CDR3 is TGTGCCAGCAGCATACTCGGGGGACAGGGTTGGGGCACTGAAGCTTTCTTT. It codes for CASSILGGQGWGTEAFF.

V usage is TRBV7-9 and J usage is TRBJ1-6; TRBD1 matches at 8 bases. The CDR3 runs 15 residues. J gave up 8 bases and V 5 bases, and 8 bases lay outside the gene matches. Germline V gene lookup returns CDR1 SEHNR and CDR2 FQNEAQ (reference sequence). DNA of the CDR3: TGTGCCAGCAGCCCCGGACAGGGAAGGGATTCACCCCTCCACTTT. As protein: CASSPGQGRDSPLHF. The whole variable domain, remainder taken from reference TRBV7-9 and TRBJ1-6, is DTGVSQNPRHKITKRGQNVTFRCDPISEHNRLYWYRQTLGQGPEFLTYFQNEAQLEKSRLLSDRFSAERPKGSFSTLEIQRTEQGDSAMYLCASSPGQGRDSPLHFGNGTRLTVT.

This clonotype is medium-sized by share. The gene calls are TRBV19 and TRBJ1-2; D gene unclear. The CDR3 consists of 13 residues. Germline V gene data show CDR1 as LNHDA and CDR2 as SQIVND (reference sequence). The V and J ends lost 3 bases and 0 bases respectively, with 5 bases between them. CDR3 sequence: CASSMNPNYGYTF. CDR3 nucleotides: TGTGCCAGTAGTATGAACCCTAACTATGGCTACACCTTC.

The J gene is TRBJ2-7, the V gene TRBV10-3; D is uncertain. Germline CDR1 and CDR2: ENHRY and SYGVKD. The CDR3 covers 12 residues. V dropped 2 bases and J dropped 4 bases, with 6 bases sitting between them. The CDR3 DNA reads as TGTGCCATCAGTGAGCGATCTTACGAGCAGTACTTC. Residues: CAISERSYEQYF.